This T cell receptor beta chain comes out of a study of blood T cell repertoires in COVID-19. Study details: PBMCs, B-cell-depleted T cells, or T cells were the source of the cDNA or gDNA that made up the material.

This CDR3 has 17 residues. The V segment lost 2 bases and the J segment 9 bases; nucleotides outside the gene matches: 10. Per germline, CDR1 KGHSH and CDR2 LQKENI. Profiled with immunoSEQ multiplex PCR; TCRdb holds only in-frame clones, not every one. The table includes about 330,000 clones, roughly nine tenths detected once. Allocation to cohorts depended on clinical history reported by the participants. Recovery meant two consecutive negative NP/OP PCR tests, professional clearance, or resolved symptoms. This clone showed up just once. The receptor was derived from a woman between 25 and 40 years old who had recovered from COVID-19. The sample consisted of PBMCs or T cells enriched from blood (not recorded which). The V and J genes are TRBV18 and TRBJ2-1; 13 nucleotides agree with TRBD2. The CDR3 DNA sequence: TGTGCCAGCTCACCAATAAGCGGACTAGCGGGGGAGCCTGAGCAGTTCTTC. This codes for CASSPISGLAGEPEQFF. The whole variable domain, remainder taken from reference TRBV18 and TRBJ2-1, is NAGVMQNPRHLVRRRGQEARLRCSPMKGHSHVYWYRQLPEEGLKFMVYLQKENIIDESGMPKERFSAEFPKEGPSILRIQQVVRGDSAAYFCASSPISGLAGEPEQFFGPGTRLTVL.